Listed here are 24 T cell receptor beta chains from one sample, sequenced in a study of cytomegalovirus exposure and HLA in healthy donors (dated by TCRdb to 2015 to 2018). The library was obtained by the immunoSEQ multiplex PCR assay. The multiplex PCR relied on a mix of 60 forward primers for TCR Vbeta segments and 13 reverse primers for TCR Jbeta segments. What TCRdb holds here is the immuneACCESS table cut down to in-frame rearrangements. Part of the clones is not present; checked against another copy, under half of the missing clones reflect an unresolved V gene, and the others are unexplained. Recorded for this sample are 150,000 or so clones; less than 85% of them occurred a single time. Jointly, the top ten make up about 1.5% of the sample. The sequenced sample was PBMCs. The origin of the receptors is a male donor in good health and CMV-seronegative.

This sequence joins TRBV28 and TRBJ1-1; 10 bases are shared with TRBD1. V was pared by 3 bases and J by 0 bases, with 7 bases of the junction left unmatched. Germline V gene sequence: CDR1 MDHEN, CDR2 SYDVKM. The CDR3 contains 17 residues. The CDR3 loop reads CASSFSRQGAMNTEAFF. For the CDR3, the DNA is TGTGCCAGCAGTTTTAGCCGACAGGGGGCGATGAACACTGAAGCTTTCTTT.

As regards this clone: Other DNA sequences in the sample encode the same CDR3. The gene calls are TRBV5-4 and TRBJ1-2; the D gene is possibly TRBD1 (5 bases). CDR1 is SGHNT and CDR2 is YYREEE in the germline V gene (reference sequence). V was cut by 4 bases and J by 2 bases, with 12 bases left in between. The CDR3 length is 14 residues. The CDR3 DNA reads TGTGCCAGCAGCCGGGGGACGGAAAACTATGGCTACACCTTC. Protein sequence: CASSRGTENYGYTF.

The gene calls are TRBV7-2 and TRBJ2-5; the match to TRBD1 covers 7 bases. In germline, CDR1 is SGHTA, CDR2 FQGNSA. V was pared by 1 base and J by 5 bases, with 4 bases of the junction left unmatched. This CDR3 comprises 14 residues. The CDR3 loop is CASSLDRGTETQYF. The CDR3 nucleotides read TGTGCCAGCAGCTTAGACAGGGGAACGGAGACCCAGTACTTC.

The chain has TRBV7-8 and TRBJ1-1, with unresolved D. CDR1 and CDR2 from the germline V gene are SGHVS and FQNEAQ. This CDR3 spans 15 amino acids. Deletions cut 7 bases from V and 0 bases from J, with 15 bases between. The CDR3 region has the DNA TGTGCCAGCAAACTCAGGATTACGATGAACACTGAAGCTTTCTTT. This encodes CASKLRITMNTEAFF.

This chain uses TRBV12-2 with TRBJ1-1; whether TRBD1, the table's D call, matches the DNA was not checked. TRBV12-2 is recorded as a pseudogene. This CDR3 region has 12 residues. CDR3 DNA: TGTGCAAGTCGCCCAGGGACAGATGAAGCTTTCTTT. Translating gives CASRPGTDEAFF.

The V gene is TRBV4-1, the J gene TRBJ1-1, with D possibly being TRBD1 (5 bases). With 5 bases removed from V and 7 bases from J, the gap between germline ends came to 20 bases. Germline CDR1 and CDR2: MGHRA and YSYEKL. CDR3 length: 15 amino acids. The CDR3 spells CASSYGAERHGEAFF. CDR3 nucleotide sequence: TGCGCCAGCAGCTATGGGGCTGAACGTCATGGTGAAGCTTTCTTT.

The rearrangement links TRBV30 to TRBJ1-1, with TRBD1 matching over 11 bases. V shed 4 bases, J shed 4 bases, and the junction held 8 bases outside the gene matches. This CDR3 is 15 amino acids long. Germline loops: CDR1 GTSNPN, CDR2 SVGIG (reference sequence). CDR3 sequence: CAWNWGDRGSTEAFF. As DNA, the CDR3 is TGTGCCTGGAATTGGGGGGACAGGGGGTCCACTGAAGCTTTCTTT.

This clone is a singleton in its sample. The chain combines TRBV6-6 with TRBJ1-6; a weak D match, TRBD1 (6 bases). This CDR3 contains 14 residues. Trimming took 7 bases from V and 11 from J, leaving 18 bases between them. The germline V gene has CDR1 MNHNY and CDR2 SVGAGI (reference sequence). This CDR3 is CASTRQEEFTPLHF. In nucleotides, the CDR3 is TGTGCCAGCACCAGACAGGAGGAATTTACACCCCTCCACTTT.

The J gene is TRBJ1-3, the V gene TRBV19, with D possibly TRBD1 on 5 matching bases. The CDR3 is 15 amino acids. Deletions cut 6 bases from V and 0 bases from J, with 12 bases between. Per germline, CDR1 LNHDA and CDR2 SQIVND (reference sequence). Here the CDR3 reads CASRMRQTSGNTIYF. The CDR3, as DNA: TGTGCCAGTAGGATGAGACAGACCTCTGGAAACACCATATATTTT.

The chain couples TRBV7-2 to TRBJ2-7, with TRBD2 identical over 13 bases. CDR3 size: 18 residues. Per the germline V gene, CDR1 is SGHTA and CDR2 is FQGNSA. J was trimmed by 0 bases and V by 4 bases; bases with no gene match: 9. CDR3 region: CASSSRGLAGLGSYEQYF. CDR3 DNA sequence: TGTGCCAGCAGCTCCCGGGGACTAGCGGGATTAGGCTCCTACGAGCAGTACTTC.

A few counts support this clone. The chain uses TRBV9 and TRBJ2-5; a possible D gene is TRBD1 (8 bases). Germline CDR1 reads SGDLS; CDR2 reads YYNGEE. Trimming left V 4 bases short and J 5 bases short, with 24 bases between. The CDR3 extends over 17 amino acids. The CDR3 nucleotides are TGTGCCAGCAGCCTACGGGACAGGCCAGACGGGAGGGAGACCCAGTACTTC. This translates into CASSLRDRPDGRETQYF.

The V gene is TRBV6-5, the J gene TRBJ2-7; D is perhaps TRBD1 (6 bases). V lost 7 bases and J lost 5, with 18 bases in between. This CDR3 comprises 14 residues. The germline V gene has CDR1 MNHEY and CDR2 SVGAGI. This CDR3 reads CASMRTVSSDEQYF. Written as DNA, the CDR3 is TGTGCCAGCATGCGGACAGTGTCGTCCGACGAGCAGTACTTC.

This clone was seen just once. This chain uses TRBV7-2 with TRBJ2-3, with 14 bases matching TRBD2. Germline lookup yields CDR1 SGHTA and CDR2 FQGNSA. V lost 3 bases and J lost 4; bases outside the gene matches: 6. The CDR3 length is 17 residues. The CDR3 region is CASSLTSGGANADTQYF. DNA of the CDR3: TGTGCCAGCAGCTTGACTAGCGGGGGGGCCAACGCAGATACGCAGTATTTT. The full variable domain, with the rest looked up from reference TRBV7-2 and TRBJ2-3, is GAGVSQSPSNKVTEKGKDVELRCDPISGHTALYWYRQSLGQGLEFLIYFQGNSAPDKSGLPSDRFSAERTGGSVSTLTIQRTQQEDSAVYLCASSLTSGGANADTQYFGPGTRLTVL.

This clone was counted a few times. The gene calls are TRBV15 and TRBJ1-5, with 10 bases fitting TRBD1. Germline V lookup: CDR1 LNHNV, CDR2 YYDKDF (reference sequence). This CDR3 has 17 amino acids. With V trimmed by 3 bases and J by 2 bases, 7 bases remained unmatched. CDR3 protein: CATSSRTGGVRNQPQHF. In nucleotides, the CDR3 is TGTGCCACCAGCAGCCGGACAGGGGGGGTTCGCAATCAGCCCCAGCATTTT.

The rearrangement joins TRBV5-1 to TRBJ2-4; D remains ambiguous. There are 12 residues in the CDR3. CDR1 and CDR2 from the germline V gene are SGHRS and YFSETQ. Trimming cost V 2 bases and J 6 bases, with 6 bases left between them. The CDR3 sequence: CASSLTGNIQYF. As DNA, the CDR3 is TGCGCCAGCAGCTTAACCGGAAACATTCAGTACTTC.

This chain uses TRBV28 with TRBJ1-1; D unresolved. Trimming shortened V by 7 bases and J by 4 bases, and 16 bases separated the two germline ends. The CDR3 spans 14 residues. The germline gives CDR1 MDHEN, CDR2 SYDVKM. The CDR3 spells CASIGLDGPTEAFF. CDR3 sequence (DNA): TGTGCCAGCATCGGACTGGACGGACCCACTGAAGCTTTCTTT.

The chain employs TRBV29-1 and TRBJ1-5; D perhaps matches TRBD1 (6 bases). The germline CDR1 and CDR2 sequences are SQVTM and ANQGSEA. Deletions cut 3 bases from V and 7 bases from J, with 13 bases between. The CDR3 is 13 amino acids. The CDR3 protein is CSVEEGEGQPQHF. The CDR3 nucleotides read TGCAGCGTTGAGGAGGGGGAGGGCCAGCCCCAGCATTTT.

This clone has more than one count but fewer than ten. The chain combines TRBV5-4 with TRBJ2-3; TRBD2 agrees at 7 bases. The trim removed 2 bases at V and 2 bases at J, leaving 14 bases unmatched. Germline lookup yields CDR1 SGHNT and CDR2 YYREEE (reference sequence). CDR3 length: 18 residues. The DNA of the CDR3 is TGTGCCAGCAGCTTTGGGGGGGGACGGGGGATTTCCACAGATACGCAGTATTTT. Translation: CASSFGGGRGISTDTQYF.

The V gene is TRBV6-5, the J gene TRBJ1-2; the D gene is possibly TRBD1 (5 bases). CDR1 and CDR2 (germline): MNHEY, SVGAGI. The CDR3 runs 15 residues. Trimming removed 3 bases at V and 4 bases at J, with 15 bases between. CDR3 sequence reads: CASSYVPDRSYGYTF. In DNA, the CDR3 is TGTGCCAGCAGTTATGTTCCCGACAGAAGCTATGGCTACACCTTC.

For the CDR3, the DNA is TGTGCCAGCAGCCTCAGGAGGGCCTACGAGCAGTACTTC. As protein: CASSLRRAYEQYF. J is TRBJ2-7 and V is TRBV7-2; the D gene is possibly TRBD2 (6 bases). V lost 5 bases, J lost 2 bases, and 10 bases lay in between. The CDR3 totals 13 residues. Germline V gene data show CDR1 as SGHTA and CDR2 as FQGNSA.

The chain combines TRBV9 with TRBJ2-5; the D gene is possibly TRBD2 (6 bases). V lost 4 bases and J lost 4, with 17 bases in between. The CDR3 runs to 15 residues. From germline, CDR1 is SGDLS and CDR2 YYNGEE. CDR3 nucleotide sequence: TGTGCCAGCAGCCCCCCGCGGGGTTTAGGAGAGACCCAGTACTTC. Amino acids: CASSPPRGLGETQYF.

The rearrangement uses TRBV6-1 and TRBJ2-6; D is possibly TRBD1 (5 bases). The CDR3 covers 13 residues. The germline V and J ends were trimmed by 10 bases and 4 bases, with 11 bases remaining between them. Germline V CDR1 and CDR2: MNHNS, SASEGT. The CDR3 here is CATRNRGANVLTF. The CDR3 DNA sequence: TGTGCCACCCGTAACAGGGGGGCCAACGTCCTGACTTTC.

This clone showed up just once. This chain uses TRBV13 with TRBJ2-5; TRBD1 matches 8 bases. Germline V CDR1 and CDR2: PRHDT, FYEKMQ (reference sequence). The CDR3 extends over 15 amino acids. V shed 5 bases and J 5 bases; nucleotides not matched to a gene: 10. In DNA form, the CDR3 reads TGTGCCAGCAGCCCCAGGGGGCGAGTTATGGAGACCCAGTACTTC. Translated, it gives CASSPRGRVMETQYF.

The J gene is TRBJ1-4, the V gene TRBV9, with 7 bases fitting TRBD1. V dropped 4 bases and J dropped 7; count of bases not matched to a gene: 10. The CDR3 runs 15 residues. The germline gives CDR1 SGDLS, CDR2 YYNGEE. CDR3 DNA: TGTGCCAGCAGCACCCGGACAGGATCGGGTGAAAAACTGTTTTTT. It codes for CASSTRTGSGEKLFF. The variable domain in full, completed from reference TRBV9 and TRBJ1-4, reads DSGVTQTPKHLITATGQRVTLRCSPRSGDLSVYWYQQSLDQGLQFLIQYYNGEERAKGNILERFSAQQFPDLHSELNLSSLELGDSALYFCASSTRTGSGEKLFFGSGTQLSVL.